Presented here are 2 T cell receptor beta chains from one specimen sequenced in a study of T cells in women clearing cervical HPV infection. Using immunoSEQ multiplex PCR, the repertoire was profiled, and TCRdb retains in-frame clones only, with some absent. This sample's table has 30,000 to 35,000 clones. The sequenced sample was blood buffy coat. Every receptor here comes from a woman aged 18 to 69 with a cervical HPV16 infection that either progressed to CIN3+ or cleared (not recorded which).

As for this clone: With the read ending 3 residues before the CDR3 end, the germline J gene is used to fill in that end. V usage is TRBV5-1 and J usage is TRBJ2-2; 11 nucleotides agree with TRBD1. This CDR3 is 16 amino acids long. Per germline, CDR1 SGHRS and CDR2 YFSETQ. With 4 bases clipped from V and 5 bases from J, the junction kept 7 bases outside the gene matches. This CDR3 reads CASSLKGQGGTGELFF. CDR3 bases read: TGCGCCAGCAGCCTAAAGGGACAGGGGGGGACCGGGGAG.

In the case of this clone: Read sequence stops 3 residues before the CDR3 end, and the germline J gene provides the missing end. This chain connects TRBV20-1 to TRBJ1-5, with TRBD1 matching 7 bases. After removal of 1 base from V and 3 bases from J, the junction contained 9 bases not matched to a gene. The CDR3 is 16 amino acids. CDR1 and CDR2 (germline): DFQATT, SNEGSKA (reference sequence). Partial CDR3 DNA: TGCAGTGCTAGAGGGGCCGGGACAGAGTTCAATCAGCCC. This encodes CSARGAGTEFNQP. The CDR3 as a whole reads CSARGAGTEFNQPQHF.